This TCR beta chain was sequenced for a study of human T cells and chemical hapten exposure. Study-level background: Small volume differences among pooled libraries mainly caused per-sample TCR yield variation.

Authors' data handling: From about 20,000 to 690,000 TCRs were found per sample, with a median of approximately 96,000. TCRdb reprocessed the RACE reads via MiXCR and lists one record per CDR3 protein. The V and J calls reflect TCRdb's pipeline rather than the authors' work. The table records 25,000 to 35,000 distinct CDR3 sequences, 5.8% of them present only once. Study conclusions and caveats: PT1 expanded TCR counts and patch test score correlated positively. TCRs at high frequency, those above 1 in 1000, did not change with DPC sensitization.

At least ten counts were recorded for this clonotype. Its antigen is not known. Stated time point: patch test 3, about 24 weeks after DPC sensitization. Described treatment: therapeutic diphenylcyclopropenone sensitization with weekly scalp DPC. Germline loops: CDR1 SGHTA, CDR2 FQGNSA. V lost 2 bases and J lost 8, with 16 bases in between. The CDR3 covers 15 residues. The clonotype comes from a man in his thirties or forties with alopecia areata. Some clones in this sample may be carry-over from other donors' samples. The rearrangement uses TRBV7-2 and TRBJ2-1; D might be TRBD2 (7 bases). The sample was whole blood, taken in connection with sensitization to the hapten diphenylcyclopropenone (DPC). CDR3 in amino acids: CASSLYDQGRDEQFF. The CDR3 DNA reads TGTGCCAGCAGCTTATATGATCAGGGGAGGGATGAGCAGTTCTTC.